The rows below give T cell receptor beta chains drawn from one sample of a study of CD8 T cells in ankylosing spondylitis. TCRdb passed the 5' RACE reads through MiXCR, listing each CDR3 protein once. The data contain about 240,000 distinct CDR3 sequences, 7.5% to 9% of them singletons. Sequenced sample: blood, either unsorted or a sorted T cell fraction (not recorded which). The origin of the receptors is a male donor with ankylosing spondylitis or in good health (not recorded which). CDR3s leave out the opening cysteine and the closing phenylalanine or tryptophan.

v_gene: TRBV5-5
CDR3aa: ASSLGHSDEQF

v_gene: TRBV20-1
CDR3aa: SARPLAGYTDTQY

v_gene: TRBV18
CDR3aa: ASSPVGGADTQY

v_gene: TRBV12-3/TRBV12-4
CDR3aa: ASSLPGPNYGYT

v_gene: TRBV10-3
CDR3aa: AISQTGGGIGGYT

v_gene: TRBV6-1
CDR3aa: ASSPDHRGTAWSYQPQH

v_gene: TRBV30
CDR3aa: AWTQGRRNEQF

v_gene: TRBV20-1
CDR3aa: SASGVRTQY

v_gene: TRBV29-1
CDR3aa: SVLGGGSEQY

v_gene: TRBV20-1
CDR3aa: SAREDRDTEAF

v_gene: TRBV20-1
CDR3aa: SASHTGGRETQY

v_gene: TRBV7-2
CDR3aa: ASSPGNEQF

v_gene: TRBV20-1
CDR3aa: SARDRRGMGEQF

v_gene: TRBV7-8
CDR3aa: ASSLARRKGKLF

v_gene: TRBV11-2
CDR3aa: ASSLVGGVIADTQY

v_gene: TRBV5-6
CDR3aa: ASSLAGGEHNEQF

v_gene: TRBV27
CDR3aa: ASSASGGGLYTGELF

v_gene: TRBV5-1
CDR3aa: ASLRMPGTTPYEQY

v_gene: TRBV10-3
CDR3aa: AIGSEEAEAF

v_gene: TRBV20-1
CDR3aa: SARDRTGVQPQH

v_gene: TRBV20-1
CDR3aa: SATLGGRGYNEQF

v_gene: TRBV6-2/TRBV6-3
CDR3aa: ASSFYPKIAGVSQDTQY

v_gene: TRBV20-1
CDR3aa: SARDDVDGPQH

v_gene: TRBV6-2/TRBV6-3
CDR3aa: ASSYIGGAGTDTQY

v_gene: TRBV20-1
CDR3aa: SAVMAGVPHEQF

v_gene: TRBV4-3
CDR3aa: ASSQEAGTNTGELF

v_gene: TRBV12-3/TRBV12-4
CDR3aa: ASSPNDEQF

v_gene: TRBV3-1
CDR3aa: ASSQGGTGQETQY

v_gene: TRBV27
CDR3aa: ASSWGGASSPLH

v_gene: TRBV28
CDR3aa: ASSSPRRGLHEAF

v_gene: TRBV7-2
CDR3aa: ASSLASVNTGELF

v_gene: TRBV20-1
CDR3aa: SASSQDKNTEAF

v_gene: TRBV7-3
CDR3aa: ASSRTPDRGHSEQF

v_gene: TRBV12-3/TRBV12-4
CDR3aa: ASSLGGAVT

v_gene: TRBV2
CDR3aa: ASSEGRSGRNSPLH

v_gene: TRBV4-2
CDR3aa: ASSQELDGLETQY

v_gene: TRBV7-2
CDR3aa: ASSLGLGSEQY

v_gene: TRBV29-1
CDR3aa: SATEAGEAF

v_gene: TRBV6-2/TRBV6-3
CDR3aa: ASSFGRNTEAF

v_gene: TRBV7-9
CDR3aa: ASSFGVAGSYGYT